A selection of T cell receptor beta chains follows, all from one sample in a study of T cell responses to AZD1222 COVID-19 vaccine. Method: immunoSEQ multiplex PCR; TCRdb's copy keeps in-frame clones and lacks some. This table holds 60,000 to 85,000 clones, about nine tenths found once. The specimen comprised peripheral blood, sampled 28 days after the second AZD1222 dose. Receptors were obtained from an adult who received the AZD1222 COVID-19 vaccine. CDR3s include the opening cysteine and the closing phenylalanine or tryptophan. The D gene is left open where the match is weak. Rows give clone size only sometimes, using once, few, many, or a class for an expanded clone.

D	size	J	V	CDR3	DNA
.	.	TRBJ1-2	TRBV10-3	CAISESEKTFNYGYTF	TGTGCCATCAGTGAGTCGGAGAAGACCTTTAACTATGGCTACACCTTC
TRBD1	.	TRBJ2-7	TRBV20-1	CSASTDRGTYEQYF	TGCAGTGCTAGTACCGACAGGGGGACCTACGAGCAGTACTTC
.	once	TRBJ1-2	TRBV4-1	CASSQDRVTYGYTF	TGCGCCAGCAGCCAAGACAGGGTAACTTATGGCTACACCTTC
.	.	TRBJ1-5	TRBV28	CASSLGQVYQPQHF	TGTGCCAGCAGTTTGGGGCAGGTATATCAGCCCCAGCATTTT
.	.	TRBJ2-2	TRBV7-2	CASSISLVTGELFF	TGTGCCAGCAGCATCTCTTTGGTTACCGGGGAGCTGTTTTTT
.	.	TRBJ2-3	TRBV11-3	CASSKSEVGTQYF	TGTGCCAGCAGCAAAAGCGAAGTCGGTACGCAGTATTTT
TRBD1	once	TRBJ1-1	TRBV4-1	CASSPGQGGGNTEAFF	TGCGCCAGCAGCCCCGGACAGGGTGGAGGGAACACTGAAGCTTTCTTT
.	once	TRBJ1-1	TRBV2	CASRSGPGSTEAFF	TGTGCCAGCCGGAGCGGGCCGGGAAGCACTGAAGCTTTCTTT
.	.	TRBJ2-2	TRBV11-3	CASSLYGELFF	TGTGCCAGCAGCTTATATGGGGAGCTGTTTTTT
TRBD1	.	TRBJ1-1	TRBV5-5	CASSGMTGTGTSEAFF	TGTGCCAGCAGCGGAATGACAGGGACGGGAACGAGTGAAGCTTTCTTT
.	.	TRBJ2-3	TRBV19	CASSITVGGTDTQYF	TGTGCCAGTAGTATTACAGTGGGGGGCACAGATACGCAGTATTTT
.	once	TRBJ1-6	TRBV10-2	CASRGRGGNSPLHF	TGCGCCAGCAGGGGTCGGGGCGGAAATTCACCCCTCCACTTT
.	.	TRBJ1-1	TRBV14	CASSQASNTEAFF	TGTGCCAGCAGCCAAGCGTCGAACACTGAAGCTTTCTTT
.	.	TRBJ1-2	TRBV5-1	CASSLEDGGGYGYTF	TGCGCCAGCAGCTTGGAAGATGGGGGCGGCTATGGCTACACCTTC
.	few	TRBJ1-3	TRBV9	CASSVVVGDTIYF	TGTGCCAGCAGCGTAGTTGTGGGCGACACCATATATTTT
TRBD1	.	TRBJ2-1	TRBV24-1	CATSDPGTGVTNEQFF	TGTGCCACCAGTGATCCCGGGACAGGGGTCACGAATGAGCAGTTCTTC
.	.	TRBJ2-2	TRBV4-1	CASSQVLGLNTGELFF	TGCGCCAGCAGCCAAGTCCTAGGGCTTAACACCGGGGAGCTGTTTTTT
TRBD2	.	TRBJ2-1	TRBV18	CASSPSTSATTSEQFF	TGTGCCAGCTCACCATCTACTAGCGCAACAACGTCCGAGCAGTTCTTC
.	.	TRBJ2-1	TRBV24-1	CATSDSPYNEQFF	TGTGCCACCAGTGACTCCCCATACAATGAGCAGTTCTTC
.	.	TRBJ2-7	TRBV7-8	CASSPHRYPDEQYF	TGTGCCAGCAGCCCCCACAGGTATCCGGACGAGCAGTACTTC
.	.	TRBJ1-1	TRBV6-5	CASRPFGETEAFF	TGTGCCAGCAGACCCTTTGGAGAGACTGAAGCTTTCTTT
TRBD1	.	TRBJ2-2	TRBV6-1	CASSEAPGQGVMNTGELFF	TGTGCCAGCAGTGAAGCCCCAGGACAGGGGGTGATGAACACCGGGGAGCTGTTTTTT
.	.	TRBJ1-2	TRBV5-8	CASSNWVNGYTF	TGTGCCAGCAGCAACTGGGTGAATGGCTACACCTTC
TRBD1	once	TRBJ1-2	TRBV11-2	CASSASTGAGYGYTF	TGTGCCAGCAGCGCCTCGACAGGGGCGGGCTATGGCTACACCTTC
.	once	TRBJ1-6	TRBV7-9	CASSPNAGNSPLHF	TGTGCCAGCAGCCCGAATGCTGGCAATTCACCCCTCCACTTT
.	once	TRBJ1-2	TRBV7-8	CASSPGRGLYGYTF	TGTGCCAGCAGCCCCGGACGGGGCCTATATGGCTACACCTTC
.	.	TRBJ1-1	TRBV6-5	CASSPSDSSEAFF	TGTGCCAGCAGTCCGTCGGACAGCAGTGAAGCTTTCTTT